Below, 26 T cell receptor beta chains from the same sample are listed, as sequenced in a study of blood T cell repertoires in COVID-19. Here immunoSEQ multiplex PCR was the method, and the copy in TCRdb shows in-frame clones only, minus some. The data contain about 130,000 clones, 70% to 85% of them singletons. Input material: peripheral blood. The receptors come from a woman older than 75 with acute or convalescent COVID-19.

The chain employs TRBV6-5 and TRBJ1-5, with D possibly TRBD1 on 6 matching bases. V lost 8 bases, J lost 9 bases, and 11 bases lay in between. The germline gives CDR1 MNHEY, CDR2 SVGAGI. The CDR3 loop spans 11 amino acids. The CDR3: CASGQIRPQHF. The CDR3 nucleotides read TGTGCCAGCGGACAGATTCGGCCCCAGCATTTT.

This chain uses TRBV19 with TRBJ1-2, with a weak D call TRBD1 (6 bases). Looked up from germline, CDR1 is LNHDA and CDR2 is SQIVND (reference sequence). This CDR3 comprises 12 residues. V lost 4 bases and J lost 3, with 6 bases in between. The CDR3 protein is CASSNRDYGYTF. Written as DNA, the CDR3 is TGTGCCAGTAGTAACAGGGACTATGGCTACACCTTC.

The table lists this clone with a few counts. The chain uses TRBV3-1 (or the pseudogene TRBV3-2) and TRBJ2-3; 8 bases match TRBD2. Trimming at V came to 1 base and at J to 6 bases, leaving 12 bases not matched to a gene. Germline assignment: CDR1 LGHDT and CDR2 YNNKEL (reference sequence). CDR3 size: 17 residues. CDR3 region: CASSQAWKRGPGDTQYF. CDR3 nucleotides: TGTGCCAGCAGCCAAGCGTGGAAGCGGGGGCCGGGGGATACGCAGTATTTT.

Turning to this clone: The junction departs from the called germline gene at one end, perhaps through a read error. The chain recombines TRBV6-2 or TRBV6-3 with TRBJ2-1, with 8 bases identical to TRBD1. CDR1 and CDR2 from the germline V gene are MNHEY and SVGEGT. The CDR3 length is 14 residues. CDR3 region: CASSYEGLGDRNIF. The CDR3 bases are TGTGCCAGCAGTTACGAGGGACTTGGGGACAGGAACATCTTC.

The V call is TRBV3-1 (or the pseudogene TRBV3-2), the J call TRBJ1-3, with D possibly TRBD1 on 6 matching bases. V gave up 0 bases and J gave up 0 bases, with 9 bases separating them. CDR1 and CDR2 from the germline V gene are LGHDT and YNNKEL (reference sequence). This CDR3 has 16 residues. CDR3 sequence: CASSQDRGSSGNTIYF. CDR3 bases: TGTGCCAGCAGCCAAGACAGGGGATCCTCTGGAAACACCATATATTTT.

The J gene is TRBJ2-2, the V gene TRBV24-1; possible D gene TRBD1, 5 bases. Germline assignment: CDR1 KGHDR and CDR2 SFDVKD. The CDR3 length is 15 residues. V dropped 6 bases and J dropped 3 bases, with 13 bases sitting between them. As DNA, the CDR3 is TGTGCCACCAGTCCTGACAGACCTTACACCGGGGAGCTGTTTTTT. This codes for CATSPDRPYTGELFF.

In this sample, this clone turned up once. The V and J genes are TRBV27 and TRBJ1-1; no reliable D call. The ends were cut back, 8 bases at V and 0 bases at J, with 13 bases in the middle. The CDR3 loop spans 14 amino acids. CDR1 MNHEY and CDR2 SMNVEV come from the germline V gene (reference sequence). The CDR3 sequence: CASVLRFMNTEAFF. The CDR3 DNA sequence: TGTGCCAGCGTCCTCAGGTTCATGAACACTGAAGCTTTCTTT.

The chain links TRBV15 to TRBJ1-1; D not resolved. The CDR3 runs to 11 residues. The germline CDR1 and CDR2 sequences are LNHNV and YYDKDF (reference sequence). The V gene lost 3 bases and the J gene lost 9 bases, with 8 bases spanning the gap. CDR3 protein: CATSSKLQAFF. Here the CDR3 DNA reads TGTGCCACCAGCAGCAAGCTTCAAGCTTTCTTT.

This sequence joins TRBV2 and TRBJ2-1; TRBD1 matches 9 bases. CDR3 size: 16 residues. V shed 3 bases and J 8 bases; nucleotides not matched to a gene: 11. CDR1 and CDR2 from the germline V gene are SNHLY and FYNNEI. The CDR3 DNA reads as TGTGCCAGCAGTGACAGTCTCGGGACAGGGAACCATGAGCAGTTCTTC. Its translation: CASSDSLGTGNHEQFF.

A few counts support this clone. V is TRBV7-8 and J is TRBJ1-2; D remains unclear. Germline values: CDR1 SGHVS, CDR2 FQNEAQ. Trimming shortened V by 5 bases and J by 6 bases, and 19 bases separated the two germline ends. The CDR3 is 15 residues long. CDR3 sequence reads: CASSPDTGRVDGYTF. CDR3 DNA sequence: TGTGCCAGCAGCCCCGACACCGGGCGGGTTGATGGCTACACCTTC.

The chain uses TRBV4-1 and TRBJ1-1; the D is unclear. Per the germline V gene, CDR1 is MGHRA and CDR2 is YSYEKL. V lost 1 base to trimming and J lost 0 bases, with 9 bases between them. The CDR3 has 15 residues. The CDR3 nucleotides read TGCGCCAGCAGCCAAGGGGAGAACATGAACACTGAAGCTTTCTTT. As protein: CASSQGENMNTEAFF.

This clone showed up just a few times. The rearrangement joins TRBV5-1 to TRBJ2-3; 9 bases match TRBD2. The CDR3 consists of 16 residues. With V trimmed by 2 bases and J by 2 bases, 6 bases remained unmatched. The germline V gene has CDR1 SGHRS and CDR2 YFSETQ. CDR3 loop: CASSFGASGDTDTQYF. The CDR3 nucleotides are TGCGCCAGCAGCTTCGGGGCTAGCGGGGACACAGATACGCAGTATTTT.

The rearrangement uses TRBV6-6 and TRBJ1-1; 10 bases line up with TRBD1. The germline V gene encodes CDR1 MNHNY and CDR2 SVGAGI (reference sequence). CDR3 length: 14 residues. Trimming cost V 4 bases and J 4 bases; bases outside gene matches: 3. The CDR3, as DNA: TGTGCCAGCAGTTCCCGGGACAGGGGCACTGAAGCTTTCTTT. This sequence encodes CASSSRDRGTEAFF.

The chain uses TRBV9 and TRBJ2-7; the match to TRBD2 covers 8 bases. J was trimmed by 2 bases and V by 0 bases; bases with no gene match: 7. The CDR3 spans 16 residues. CDR1 and CDR2 from the germline V gene are SGDLS and YYNGEE. The CDR3 region has the DNA TGTGCCAGCAGCGTAGGACCAGCGGGGGTTACCTACGAGCAGTACTTC. It is translated as CASSVGPAGVTYEQYF. The full variable domain, in which reference TRBV9 and TRBJ2-7 provide the parts outside the CDR3, is DSGVTQTPKHLITATGQRVTLRCSPRSGDLSVYWYQQSLDQGLQFLIQYYNGEERAKGNILERFSAQQFPDLHSELNLSSLELGDSALYFCASSVGPAGVTYEQYFGPGTRLTVT.

V usage is TRBV5-4 and J usage is TRBJ2-5; 7 nucleotides line up with TRBD1. Germline lookup yields CDR1 SGHNT and CDR2 YYREEE (reference sequence). The J segment lost 5 bases and the V segment lost 4 bases, leaving 11 bases of the junction unmatched. This CDR3 region has 15 residues. CDR3 DNA sequence: TGTGCCAGCAGCGCCCGGGACAGAAGAAGGGAGACCCAGTACTTC. Its protein product is CASSARDRRRETQYF.

This clone was seen once. The J gene is TRBJ2-2, the V gene TRBV7-3, with TRBD2 matching 8 bases. This CDR3 spans 15 amino acids. Germline V gives CDR1 SGHTA, CDR2 FQGTGA. The ends lost 5 bases at V and 4 bases at J; junction bases unmatched: 6. The DNA of the CDR3 is TGTGCCAGCAGCCGTTCGGCGGGGGGCACCGGGGAGCTGTTTTTT. Translating gives CASSRSAGGTGELFF.

The chain combines TRBV9 with TRBJ2-7; D unresolved. The germline CDR1 and CDR2 sequences are SGDLS and YYNGEE. The V end was cut by 0 bases, the J end by 3 bases, with 10 bases between. CDR3 length: 14 residues. CDR3 region: CASSVEEFGYEQYF. The CDR3 DNA follows: TGTGCCAGCAGCGTAGAGGAGTTCGGCTACGAGCAGTACTTC.

The chain has TRBV5-6 and TRBJ2-3; 7 bases agree with TRBD1. J gave up 1 base and V 3 bases, and 5 bases lay outside the gene matches. CDR1 is SGHDT, CDR2 YYEEEE, per germline. The CDR3 sequence is 15 residues long. This CDR3 is CASSYRGLGTDTQYF. As DNA, the CDR3 is TGTGCCAGCAGCTATAGGGGGCTAGGCACAGATACGCAGTATTTT.

The chain couples TRBV30 to TRBJ1-2; D gene uncertain. Germline CDR1 GTSNPN, CDR2 SVGIG (reference sequence). Trimming removed 0 bases at V and 8 bases at J, with 16 bases between. The CDR3 length is 14 residues. The CDR3 spells CAWSVAGLGRGYTF. In nucleotides, the CDR3 is TGTGCCTGGAGTGTAGCCGGGCTTGGGAGAGGCTACACCTTC.

This chain uses TRBV7-3 with TRBJ1-2, with 9 bases aligning to TRBD1. The germline V gene has CDR1 SGHTA and CDR2 FQGTGA. Trimming at V came to 2 bases and at J to 5 bases, leaving 6 bases not matched to a gene. CDR3 length: 15 amino acids. This CDR3 is CASSLDPGTGYGYTF. The CDR3 DNA reads as TGTGCCAGCAGCTTAGACCCCGGGACAGGGTATGGCTACACCTTC. Looking up the rest from reference TRBV7-3 and TRBJ1-2 gives the full variable domain: GAGVSQTPSNKVTEKGKYVELRCDPISGHTALYWYRQSLGQGPEFLIYFQGTGAADDSGLPNDRFFAVRPEGSVSTLKIQRTERGDSAVYLCASSLDPGTGYGYTFGSGTRLTVV.

The J gene is TRBJ2-2, the V gene TRBV7-3; D remains ambiguous. The CDR3 covers 16 residues. From germline, CDR1 is SGHTA and CDR2 FQGTGA. V gave up 1 base and J gave up 0 bases, with 9 bases separating them. CDR3 amino acids: CASSLRGGANTGELFF. In DNA, the CDR3 is TGTGCCAGCAGCTTAAGAGGCGGTGCGAACACCGGGGAGCTGTTTTTT. Full variable domain (outside the CDR3, taken from reference TRBV7-3 and TRBJ2-2): GAGVSQTPSNKVTEKGKYVELRCDPISGHTALYWYRQSLGQGPEFLIYFQGTGAADDSGLPNDRFFAVRPEGSVSTLKIQRTERGDSAVYLCASSLRGGANTGELFFGEGSRLTVL.

This clone was observed once. The gene calls are TRBV6-5 and TRBJ1-1, with D possibly TRBD1 on 6 matching bases. Trimming shortened V by 6 bases and J by 0 bases, and 11 bases separated the two germline ends. CDR3 size: 14 residues. Per germline, CDR1 MNHEY and CDR2 SVGAGI. CDR3 sequence: CASSWTAMNTEAFF. For the CDR3, the DNA is TGTGCCAGCAGCTGGACAGCTATGAACACTGAAGCTTTCTTT.

The chain employs TRBV5-4 and TRBJ1-2; 11 nucleotides line up with TRBD1. Looked up from germline, CDR1 is SGHNT and CDR2 is YYREEE (reference sequence). The CDR3 is made up of 15 amino acids. The V segment lost 4 bases and the J segment 7 bases; nucleotides outside the gene matches: 9. As DNA, the CDR3 is TGTGCCAGCAGCACCGGGACAGGGGGTCATCGTGGCTACACCTTC. Protein: CASSTGTGGHRGYTF.

The chain recombines TRBV20-1 with TRBJ1-6; weak D call: TRBD1 (6 bases). V lost 6 bases and J lost 14, with 8 bases in between. CDR1 is DFQATT and CDR2 is SNEGSKA in the germline V gene (reference sequence). The CDR3 runs 9 residues. CDR3 sequence: CSAGTTLHF. Here the CDR3 DNA reads TGCAGTGCCGGGACAACCCTCCACTTT.

This chain uses TRBV10-3 with TRBJ1-1; D perhaps matches TRBD1 (5 bases). CDR1 and CDR2 from the germline V gene are ENHRY and SYGVKD. CDR3 length equals 16 residues. The V gene lost 1 base and the J gene lost 11 bases, with 23 bases spanning the gap. The DNA for the CDR3 is TGTGCCATCAGTGAGTTCCGAGTTTCCGGGGGGGTTGATGCTTTCTTT. Translating gives CAISEFRVSGGVDAFF.

The genes are TRBV4-3 and TRBJ2-3, with TRBD2 matching over 11 bases. J gave up 2 bases and V 0 bases, and 1 base lay outside the gene matches. Germline CDR1 is LGHNA and CDR2 is YSLEER. The length of the CDR3 is 16 residues. The DNA for the CDR3 is TGCGCCAGCAGCCAAGATAGCGGGGGGGCCACAGATACGCAGTATTTT. Its protein is CASSQDSGGATDTQYF.